The clone carrying this TCR beta chain came up many times. Its antigen is currently unknown. Ophthalmopathy donors were characterized by moderate-to-severe activity, CAS of at least 3, NOSPECS of at least 4, and duration under 3 months. Thyroid ultrasound, orbital computed tomography, TRAb, serum thyroxine and clinical symptoms formed the basis of diagnosis. This entry belongs to a study of Graves' ophthalmopathy and Graves' hyperthyroidism. CDR3 length equals 13 residues. With 5 bases clipped from V and 5 bases from J, the junction kept 5 bases outside the gene matches. Germline CDR1 reads SGHAT; CDR2 reads FQNNGV. The authors amplified TCR beta CDR3 regions, and they did so from RNA transcripts for repertoire sequencing. A first-round RT-PCR used HTBI primers, followed by a second-round multiplex PCR. TCRdb fed the multiplex PCR reads into MiXCR, producing one record per CDR3 protein. The table records 340,000 or so distinct CDR3 sequences, roughly 15% of them present only once.

Study results and limitations: Most expanded thyroid clonotypes above 0.001 frequency also appeared in blood. Discriminating ophthalmopathy from stable hyperthyroidism, a 13-signature model attained a sensitivity of approximately 90% and a specificity of approximately 81%.

The chain has TRBV11-2 and TRBJ2-7, with TRBD1 identical over 8 bases. Sequencing input: peripheral blood. The clonotype was recovered from an adult man with Graves' ophthalmopathy. The CDR3 DNA follows: TGTGCCAGCAGCCCACAGGACAGGGACGAGCAGTACTTC. This gives the protein CASSPQDRDEQYF.